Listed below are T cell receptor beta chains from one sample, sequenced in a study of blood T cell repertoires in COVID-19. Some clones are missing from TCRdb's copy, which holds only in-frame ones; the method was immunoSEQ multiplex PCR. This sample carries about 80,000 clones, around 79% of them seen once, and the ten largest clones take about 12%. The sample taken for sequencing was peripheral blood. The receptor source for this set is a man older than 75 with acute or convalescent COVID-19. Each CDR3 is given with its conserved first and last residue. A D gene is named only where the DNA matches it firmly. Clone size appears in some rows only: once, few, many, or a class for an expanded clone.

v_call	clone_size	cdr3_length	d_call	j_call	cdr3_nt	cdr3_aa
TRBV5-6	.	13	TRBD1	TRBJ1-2	TGTGCCAGCAGCTTGGTGACAGGGAGTGGCTACACCTTC	CASSLVTGSGYTF
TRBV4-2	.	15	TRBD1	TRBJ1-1	TGTGCCAGCAGCGAACCGGGACAGCCGAACACTGAAGCTTTCTTT	CASSEPGQPNTEAFF
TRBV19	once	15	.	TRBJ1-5	TGTGCCAGTAGTATCTCATCGGTTAGCAATCAGCCCCAGCATTTT	CASSISSVSNQPQHF
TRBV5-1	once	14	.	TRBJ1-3	TGCGCCAGCAGGGAGGGCCACTCTGGAAACACCATATATTTT	CASREGHSGNTIYF
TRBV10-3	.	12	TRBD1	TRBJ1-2	TGTGCCATCACTCCAGGGGGCTATGGCTACACCTTC	CAITPGGYGYTF
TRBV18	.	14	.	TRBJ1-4	TGTGCCAGCTCACCGACAGAAGCTAATGAAAAACTGTTTTTT	CASSPTEANEKLFF
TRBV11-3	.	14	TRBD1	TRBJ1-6	TGTGCCAGCAGTCTCGGACAGGCGAATTCACCCCTCCACTTT	CASSLGQANSPLHF
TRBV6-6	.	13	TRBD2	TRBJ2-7	TGTGCCAGCAGCAGCGGGGGGCCTTACGAGCAGTACTTC	CASSSGGPYEQYF
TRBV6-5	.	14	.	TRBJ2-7	TGTGCCAGTCAAATACAGGTGGGGGCCCAAGAGCAGTACTTC	CASQIQVGAQEQYF
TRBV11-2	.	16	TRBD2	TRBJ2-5	TGTGCCAGCAGCCGACGGACTAGCGGAACCCAAGAGACCCAGTACTTC	CASSRRTSGTQETQYF
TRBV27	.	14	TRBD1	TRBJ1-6	TGTGCCAGCAGTGCGGACAGGGCCAATTCACCCCTCCACTTT	CASSADRANSPLHF
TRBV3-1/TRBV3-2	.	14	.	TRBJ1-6	TGTGCCAGCAGCCAGGGGCAGGGTGCATCACCCCTCCACTTT	CASSQGQGASPLHF
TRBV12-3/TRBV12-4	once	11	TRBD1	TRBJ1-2	TGTGCCAGCAGGGAACAGGGGGGCTACACCTTC	CASREQGGYTF
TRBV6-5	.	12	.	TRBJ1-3	TGTGCCAGCAAATCACTACGAAACACCATATATTTT	CASKSLRNTIYF
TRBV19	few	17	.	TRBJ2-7	TGTGCCAGTAGTGGGCCCCTCAACAGGCCCAGCTCCTACGAGCAGTACTTC	CASSGPLNRPSSYEQYF
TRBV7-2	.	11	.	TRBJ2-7	TGTGCCAGCAGCTCAGGGTTCGAGCAGTACTTC	CASSSGFEQYF
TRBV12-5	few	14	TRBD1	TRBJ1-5	TGTGCTAGTGGTCCAGGGGGGAAGAACCAGCCCCAGCATTTT	CASGPGGKNQPQHF
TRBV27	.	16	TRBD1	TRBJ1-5	TGTGCCAGCAGTTTATCCTCCGGACAGGGGGCCCAGCCCCAGCATTTT	CASSLSSGQGAQPQHF
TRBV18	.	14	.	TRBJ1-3	TGTGCCAGCTCACCCGGACAGACTGGAAACACCATATATTTT	CASSPGQTGNTIYF
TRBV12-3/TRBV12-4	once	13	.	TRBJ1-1	TGTGCCAGCAGTTTCGCTGACATGCTTAGGGCTTTCTTT	CASSFADMLRAFF
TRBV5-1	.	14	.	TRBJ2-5	TGCGCCAGCGCCCTTTCGACTAGTGAAGAGACCCAGTACTTC	CASALSTSEETQYF
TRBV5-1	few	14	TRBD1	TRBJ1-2	TGCGCCAGCAGCTCCGGGACAGCGGAGAATGGCTACACCTTC	CASSSGTAENGYTF
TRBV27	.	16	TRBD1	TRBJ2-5	TGTGCCAGCAGTTTAAGTGGACAGGGGGCCGTCGGGACCCAGTACTTC	CASSLSGQGAVGTQYF
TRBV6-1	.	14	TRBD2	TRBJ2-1	TGTGCCAGCAGTGACATAACGGGGGGGAATGAGCAGTTCTTC	CASSDITGGNEQFF
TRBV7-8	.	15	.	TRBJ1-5	TGTGCCAGCAGCCGAGCACGGGGGAGCAATCAGCCCCAGCATTTT	CASSRARGSNQPQHF
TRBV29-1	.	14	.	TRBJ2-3	TGCAGCGTTAAGTCCGGGCGGGGCGCAGATACGCAGTATTTT	CSVKSGRGADTQYF
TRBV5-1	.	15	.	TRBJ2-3	TGCGCCAGCAGCTTGGGCGGGCAGGTTACAGATACGCAGTATTTT	CASSLGGQVTDTQYF
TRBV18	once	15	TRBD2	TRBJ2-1	TGTGCCAGCTCACCTGGGACTAGCGATGTCGATGAGCAGTTCTTC	CASSPGTSDVDEQFF
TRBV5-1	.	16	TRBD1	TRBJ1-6	TGCGCCAGCAGCTTGGGGACAGGGGTTTCTAATTCACCCCTCCACTTT	CASSLGTGVSNSPLHF
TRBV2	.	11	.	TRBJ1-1	TGTGCCAGCAGTGGGAGGGCAGGAGCTTTCTTT	CASSGRAGAFF
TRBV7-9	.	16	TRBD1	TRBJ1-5	TGTGCCAGCAGCTCAGGGACAGGGGGCGGCAATCAGCCCCAGCATTTT	CASSSGTGGGNQPQHF
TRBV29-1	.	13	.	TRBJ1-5	TGCAGCGTTGCTCCGGGAGCCAATCAGCCCCAGCATTTT	CSVAPGANQPQHF
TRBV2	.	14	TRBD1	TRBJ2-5	TGTGCCAGTCGGAGACAGGGGGGACAAGAGACCCAGTACTTC	CASRRQGGQETQYF
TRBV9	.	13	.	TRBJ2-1	TGTGCCAGCAGCGTATCCCCCCCGGGGGAGCAGTTCTTC	CASSVSPPGEQFF
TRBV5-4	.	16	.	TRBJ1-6	TGTGCCAGCAGCCTTCGAGGGAGCTCCTATAATTCACCCCTCCACTTT	CASSLRGSSYNSPLHF
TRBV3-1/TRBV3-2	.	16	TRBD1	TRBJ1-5	TGTGCCAGCAGCCAATATGGACAGGGGGGCAATCAGCCCCAGCATTTT	CASSQYGQGGNQPQHF
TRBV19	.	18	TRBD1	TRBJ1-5	TGTGCCAGTAGTATTATTCGACAGGGGGCTGATAGCAATCAGCCCCAGCATTTT	CASSIIRQGADSNQPQHF
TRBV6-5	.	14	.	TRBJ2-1	TGTGCCAGCAGTTACTCGTCTTCTTTTAGTGAGCAGTTCTTC	CASSYSSSFSEQFF
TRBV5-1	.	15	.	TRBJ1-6	TGCGCCAGCAGGCGACAGGCGGGGGGCAATTCACCCCTCCACTTT	CASRRQAGGNSPLHF
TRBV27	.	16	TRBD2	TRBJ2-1	TGTGCCAGCACCCGCAACACCGGGGGGAAATCTAATGAGCAGTTCTTC	CASTRNTGGKSNEQFF
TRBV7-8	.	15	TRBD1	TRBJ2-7	TGTGCCAGCAGCTTACTGATCGGGACAGGGAACGAGCAGTACTTC	CASSLLIGTGNEQYF
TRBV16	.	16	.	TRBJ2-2	TGTGCCAGCAGCCCCAAGTTAGGGGATGACTCCGGGGAGCTGTTTTTT	CASSPKLGDDSGELFF
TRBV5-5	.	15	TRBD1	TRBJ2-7	TGTGCCAGCAGCTTGGTGTCGGGGGACAGGGGGAACCGGCACTTC	CASSLVSGDRGNRHF
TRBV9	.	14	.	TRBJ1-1	TGTGCCAGCAGCGTAGAGCAGGGGAACACTGAAGCTTTCTTT	CASSVEQGNTEAFF
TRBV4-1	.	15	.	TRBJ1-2	TGCGCCAGCAGCCAAGATGGGGGGATGATCTCTGGCTACACCTTC	CASSQDGGMISGYTF
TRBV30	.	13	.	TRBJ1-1	TGTGCCTGGAGTGTCACGGTTAACACTGAAGCTTTCTTT	CAWSVTVNTEAFF